This TCR beta chain comes out of a study of blood T cell repertoires in COVID-19. Background on the study: The study drew acute and convalescent COVID-19 samples from the United States, Italy and Spain. PBMCs, B-cell-depleted T cells, or T cells were the source of the cDNA or gDNA that made up the material.

Seattle patients were enrolled while actively infected and followed longitudinally. The V gene end was trimmed by 6 bases and the J gene end by 3 bases; junction bases not matched to a gene: 2. The CDR3 contains 14 residues. The V gene's germline CDR1 is MNHEY and CDR2 SVGAGI. Under the authors' procedure: Nucleated cell number was recorded as an estimate derived from reference gene primer amplification. TCRdb's table, derived via immunoSEQ multiplex PCR, lists solely in-frame clones and lacks some. The D gene and trimming were derived from the DNA, and the V and J assignments and clone size from that table. The data show some 49,000 clones, around 86% seen once.

Sequencing was performed on peripheral blood. The V call is TRBV6-5, the J call TRBJ2-2; 9 bases match TRBD2. The TCR was taken from a woman aged 80 or older with COVID-19, enrolled during active disease. CDR3 nucleotides: TGTGCCAGCAGGCGGACTAGCGACACCGGGGAGCTGTTTTTT. It translates to CASRRTSDTGELFF.